The 23 T cell receptor beta chains reported below all come from one sample, sequenced in a study of graft-versus-host responses after intestinal transplantation. No antigens are known for them. The table came from immunoSEQ multiplex PCR; TCRdb's copy has only in-frame clones and leaves some out. This table holds some 40,000 clones, 93% found once. This specimen consisted of unstimulated CD8+ T cells sorted from spleen or lymph node cells, obtained before transplant. Receptors originate from a human donor who was the organ donor for an intestinal transplant.

The J gene is TRBJ1-5, the V gene TRBV7-2, with D uncertain. Germline V gene sequence: CDR1 SGHTA, CDR2 FQGNSA. CDR3 length: 17 amino acids. The ends were cut back, 1 base at V and 0 bases at J, with 13 bases in the middle. The CDR3 DNA sequence: TGTGCCAGCAGCTTAGGCCGGCGGCAGCATAGCAATCAGCCCCAGCATTTT. This sequence encodes CASSLGRRQHSNQPQHF. The full variable domain, rest sourced from reference TRBV7-2 and TRBJ1-5, is GAGVSQSPSNKVTEKGKDVELRCDPISGHTALYWYRQSLGQGLEFLIYFQGNSAPDKSGLPSDRFSAERTGGSVSTLTIQRTQQEDSAVYLCASSLGRRQHSNQPQHFGDGTRLSIL.

This clone turned up a few times. This chain connects TRBV4-2 to TRBJ2-7, with 8 bases lining up with TRBD1. Per germline, CDR1 LGHNA and CDR2 YNFKEQ. This CDR3 has 18 amino acids. Unmatched junction bases numbered 13, after V lost 0 bases and J lost 3 bases. In DNA form, the CDR3 reads TGTGCCAGCAGCCAAGATCTATCCCTTGGACAGGGTATCTACGAGCAGTACTTC. Translation gives CASSQDLSLGQGIYEQYF.

This chain joins TRBV28 and TRBJ1-5, with D perhaps matching TRBD1 (6 bases). Germline V lookup: CDR1 MDHEN, CDR2 SYDVKM. Trimming left V 7 bases short and J 0 bases short, with 25 bases between. This CDR3 is 19 amino acids long. This CDR3 is CASNHQSRDIFDSNQPQHF. The CDR3 coding sequence is TGTGCCAGCAATCACCAATCTCGGGACATTTTTGATAGCAATCAGCCCCAGCATTTT.

The V gene is TRBV27, the J gene TRBJ2-7, with 7 bases lining up with TRBD1. CDR1 and CDR2 from the germline V gene are MNHEY and SMNVEV (reference sequence). Unmatched junction bases numbered 11, after V lost 4 bases and J lost 2 bases. This CDR3 is 16 amino acids long. The CDR3 sequence: CASSSRDRIDAYEQYF. The CDR3 DNA reads TGTGCCAGCAGTTCCCGGGACAGAATTGACGCCTACGAGCAGTACTTC.

The chain has TRBV5-8 and TRBJ2-3, with unresolved D. CDR1 and CDR2 (germline): SGHTS, YDEGEE. The germline V and J ends were trimmed by 4 bases and 1 base, with 4 bases remaining between them. This CDR3 is built from 12 residues. The CDR3: CASSTRTDTQYF. DNA of the CDR3: TGTGCCAGCAGCACCCGCACAGATACGCAGTATTTT.

This clone showed up just once. CDR3 sequence: CASSHQGGGLAGGPIGELFF. The CDR3 DNA reads TGTGCCAGCAGCCACCAAGGGGGGGGTCTAGCGGGAGGGCCGATCGGGGAGCTGTTTTTT. The chain is built from TRBV4-2 and TRBJ2-2; 12 nucleotides line up with TRBD2. CDR1 and CDR2 from the germline V gene are LGHNA and YNFKEQ. The V and J ends lost 3 bases and 7 bases, in that order; junction bases with no gene match: 18. The CDR3 is 20 amino acids.

The rearrangement links TRBV7-2 to TRBJ2-3, with 9 bases lining up with TRBD2. This CDR3 region has 18 residues. Germline CDR1 reads SGHTA; CDR2 reads FQGNSA. V lost 1 base and J lost 5; bases outside the gene matches: 13. Written as DNA, the CDR3 is TGTGCCAGCAGCTTAGGGTGGCTGGTAGCGGGAGATTTAGATACGCAGTATTTT. This sequence encodes CASSLGWLVAGDLDTQYF.

The gene calls are TRBV23-1 and TRBJ1-2, with 11 nucleotides matching TRBD1. TRBV23-1 is recorded as an ORF, its role being uncertain. The CDR3 sequence is 17 residues long. Trimming removed 2 bases from V and 1 base from J; junction bases left unmatched: 6. The CDR3 coding sequence is TGCGCCAGCAGTCAAGGACAGGGGGCATCGCATAACTATGGCTACACCTTC. Translating gives CASSQGQGASHNYGYTF.

This clone was seen just once. The gene calls are TRBV5-3 and TRBJ1-5; D gene ambiguous. TRBV5-3 qualifies as an ORF whose function is uncertain. Trimming left V 1 base short and J 4 bases short, with 9 bases between. This CDR3 has 14 residues. CDR3 protein: CARSLFALNQPQHF. The CDR3 bases are TGTGCCAGAAGCTTGTTCGCACTGAATCAGCCCCAGCATTTT.

The chain is built from TRBV7-9 and TRBJ2-5; 8 bases map to TRBD2. The CDR3 totals 16 residues. The trim removed 1 base at V and 3 bases at J, leaving 7 bases unmatched. Looked up from germline, CDR1 is SEHNR and CDR2 is FQNEAQ (reference sequence). CDR3 DNA sequence: TGTGCCAGCAGCTTAGATGGCGGGAGGACGAAAGAGACCCAGTACTTC. Residues: CASSLDGGRTKETQYF. Filled out from reference TRBV7-9 and TRBJ2-5, the complete variable domain reads DTGVSQNPRHKITKRGQNVTFRCDPISEHNRLYWYRQTLGQGPEFLTYFQNEAQLEKSRLLSDRFSAERPKGSFSTLEIQRTEQGDSAMYLCASSLDGGRTKETQYFGPGTRLLVL.

This sequence joins TRBV10-3 and TRBJ1-5, with D perhaps TRBD1 (5 bases). Germline V gene lookup returns CDR1 ENHRY and CDR2 SYGVKD. This CDR3 region has 16 residues. Trimming removed 3 bases at V and 5 bases at J, with 17 bases between. The CDR3 nucleotides read TGTGCCATCAGTGAAGGTGCCGGGACCCTCCATCAGCCCCAGCATTTT. It is translated as CAISEGAGTLHQPQHF.

V and J are TRBV5-5 and TRBJ2-5; D remains ambiguous. TRBJ2-7 explains the end of the DNA better; the J call may be wrong. This CDR3 spans 16 amino acids. Germline CDR1 and CDR2: SGHKS and YYEKEE (reference sequence). CDR3 nucleotides: TGTGCCAGCAGCTTGTCGAAGGTCCGTTCCTCCTACGAGCAGTACTTC. This sequence encodes CASSLSKVRSSYEQYF.

The chain recombines TRBV6-1 with TRBJ1-1; 7 nucleotides match TRBD1. The CDR3 is 14 residues long. The V and J ends lost 7 bases and 1 base, in that order; junction bases with no gene match: 6. CDR1 and CDR2 (germline): MNHNS, SASEGT. CDR3 loop: CASILTGTNTEAFF. The CDR3 nucleotides read TGTGCCAGCATCTTGACAGGGACGAACACTGAAGCTTTCTTT.

The CDR3 reads CASSPFPREGYNEQFF. DNA for the CDR3: TGTGCCAGCAGCCCGTTTCCGCGGGAGGGATACAATGAGCAGTTCTTC. V is TRBV5-4 and J is TRBJ2-1, with 9 bases matching TRBD2. CDR1 is SGHNT and CDR2 is YYREEE in the germline V gene (reference sequence). This CDR3 comprises 16 residues. V dropped 4 bases and J dropped 4; count of bases not matched to a gene: 9.

V is TRBV28 and J is TRBJ2-7, with 11 bases that match TRBD2. Germline lookup yields CDR1 MDHEN and CDR2 SYDVKM. The CDR3 is made up of 15 amino acids. With 6 bases clipped from V and 4 bases from J, the junction kept 8 bases outside the gene matches. CDR3 nucleotide sequence: TGTGCCAGCAGCCCCGGGACTAGCGGCCGTTACGAGCAGTACTTC. Translating gives CASSPGTSGRYEQYF.

A remark on this clone: The same CDR3 can be traced to other DNA sequences in this sample. J is TRBJ2-3 and V is TRBV28; perhaps TRBD2 as D (6 bases). In germline, CDR1 is MDHEN, CDR2 SYDVKM. The CDR3 extends over 15 amino acids. With 3 bases removed from V and 1 base from J, the gap between germline ends came to 11 bases. Here the CDR3 DNA reads TGTGCCAGCAGTTTGTCTCCTAGCGGCACAGATACGCAGTATTTT. Protein product: CASSLSPSGTDTQYF.

CDR3: CASSLPHGVGGELFF. For the CDR3, the DNA is TGTGCCAGCAGCTTACCCCACGGGGTGGGCGGGGAGCTGTTTTTT. The rearrangement joins TRBV7-6 to TRBJ2-2; TRBD2 is a possible D gene (5 bases). The germline V gene has CDR1 SGHVS and CDR2 FNYEAQ. CDR3 length: 15 amino acids. The ends were cut back, 2 bases at V and 7 bases at J, with 14 bases in the middle. The variable domain in full, with the rest retrieved from reference TRBV7-6 and TRBJ2-2, is GAGVSQSPRYKVTKRGQDVALRCDPISGHVSLYWYRQALGQGPEFLTYFNYEAQQDKSGLPNDRFSAERPEGSISTLTIQRTEQRDSAMYRCASSLPHGVGGELFFGEGSRLTVL.

The gene calls are TRBV7-6 and TRBJ2-1; 9 bases are shared with TRBD2. Unmatched junction bases numbered 4, after V lost 1 base and J lost 6 bases. This CDR3 spans 15 amino acids. The V gene's germline CDR1 is SGHVS and CDR2 FNYEAQ. This CDR3 reads CASSLGREGGNEQFF. Written as DNA, the CDR3 is TGTGCCAGCAGCTTAGGGCGGGAGGGGGGCAATGAGCAGTTCTTC.

This sequence joins TRBV5-5 and TRBJ1-2, with 7 bases identical to TRBD1. The germline V gene has CDR1 SGHKS and CDR2 YYEKEE (reference sequence). V dropped 5 bases and J dropped 5; count of bases not matched to a gene: 21. The CDR3 loop spans 18 amino acids. In DNA, the CDR3 is TGTGCCAGCAGAGGACCAGGGGGAATCGACAACCCTGTTTATGGCTACACCTTC. Translating gives CASRGPGGIDNPVYGYTF.

CDR3 loop: CASSKDDRGGLQETQYF. CDR3 DNA: TGTGCCAGCAGCAAAGATGACAGGGGGGGTTTGCAAGAGACCCAGTACTTC. The V call is TRBV21-1, the J call TRBJ2-5; the table assigns TRBD1, which was not confirmed against the DNA. TRBV21-1 is marked as a pseudogene. CDR3 length: 17 residues.

In its sample, this clone was seen a few times. The gene calls are TRBV28 and TRBJ2-1; 11 bases are shared with TRBD2. Germline CDR1 and CDR2: MDHEN and SYDVKM. V dropped 5 bases and J dropped 7; count of bases not matched to a gene: 7. CDR3 length: 15 residues. The CDR3 sequence is CASSILAGGPNEQFF. In DNA, the CDR3 is TGTGCCAGCAGTATCTTAGCGGGAGGGCCAAATGAGCAGTTCTTC.

The V gene is TRBV27, the J gene TRBJ2-2; D is undetermined. The CDR3 loop spans 15 amino acids. V lost 1 base to trimming and J lost 0 bases, with 6 bases between them. Per the germline V gene, CDR1 is MNHEY and CDR2 is SMNVEV (reference sequence). The CDR3 sequence is CASSLFPTNTGELFF. In nucleotides, the CDR3 is TGTGCCAGCAGTTTATTTCCCACGAACACCGGGGAGCTGTTTTTT.

The chain couples TRBV4-2 to TRBJ2-3, with 7 nucleotides matching TRBD2. The germline V gene encodes CDR1 LGHNA and CDR2 YNFKEQ. The length of the CDR3 is 15 residues. Losses at the gene ends were 2 bases for V and 2 bases for J; bases not matched to a gene: 4. The CDR3 region is CASSQRDYLTDTQYF. The CDR3 bases are TGTGCCAGCAGCCAAAGGGACTACCTCACAGATACGCAGTATTTT.